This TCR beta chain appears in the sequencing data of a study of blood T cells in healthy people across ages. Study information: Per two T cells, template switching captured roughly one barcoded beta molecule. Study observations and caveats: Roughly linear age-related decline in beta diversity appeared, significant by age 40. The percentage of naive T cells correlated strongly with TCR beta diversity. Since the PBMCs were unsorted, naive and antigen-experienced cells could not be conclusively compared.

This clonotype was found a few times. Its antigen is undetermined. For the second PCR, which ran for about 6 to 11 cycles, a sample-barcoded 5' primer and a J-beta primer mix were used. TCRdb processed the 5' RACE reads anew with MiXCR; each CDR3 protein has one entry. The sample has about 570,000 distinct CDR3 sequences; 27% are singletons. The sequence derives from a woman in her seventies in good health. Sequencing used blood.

In nucleotides, the CDR3 is TGTGCCAGCTCACGGCCTTCGGGTAGCTCCTACAATGAGCAGTTCTTC. Protein: CASSRPSGSSYNEQFF. The rearrangement links TRBV18 to TRBJ2-1; unclear D gene. This CDR3 has 16 amino acids. Trimming took 4 bases from V and 0 from J, leaving 13 bases between them. Germline V gene data show CDR1 as KGHSH and CDR2 as LQKENI.